This TCR beta chain derives from a study of T cells in Graves' hyperthyroidism and ophthalmopathy. It was RNA transcripts that yielded the amplified TCR beta CDR3 regions. The HTBI primer set drove a first-round RT-PCR of the TCR CDR3. Each CDR3 protein is one row after TCRdb ran MiXCR on the multiplex PCR reads. The sample holds a few hundred thousand distinct CDR3 sequences, about a sixth seen once. The table lists this clonotype with a few counts. The CDR3 is made up of 13 amino acids. Per the germline V gene, CDR1 is SGHTA and CDR2 is FQGTGA. Trimming removed 2 bases from V and 7 bases from J, with 8 bases in between.

The source of this sequence is a woman aged 40 to 49 with Graves' ophthalmopathy. Material for sequencing was blood. The chain recombines TRBV7-3 with TRBJ2-2; tentatively, D is TRBD1 or TRBD2 (5 bases each). CDR3 residues: CASSLRGDGELFF. In DNA, the CDR3 is TGTGCCAGCAGCTTACGGGGCGACGGGGAGCTGTTTTTT.